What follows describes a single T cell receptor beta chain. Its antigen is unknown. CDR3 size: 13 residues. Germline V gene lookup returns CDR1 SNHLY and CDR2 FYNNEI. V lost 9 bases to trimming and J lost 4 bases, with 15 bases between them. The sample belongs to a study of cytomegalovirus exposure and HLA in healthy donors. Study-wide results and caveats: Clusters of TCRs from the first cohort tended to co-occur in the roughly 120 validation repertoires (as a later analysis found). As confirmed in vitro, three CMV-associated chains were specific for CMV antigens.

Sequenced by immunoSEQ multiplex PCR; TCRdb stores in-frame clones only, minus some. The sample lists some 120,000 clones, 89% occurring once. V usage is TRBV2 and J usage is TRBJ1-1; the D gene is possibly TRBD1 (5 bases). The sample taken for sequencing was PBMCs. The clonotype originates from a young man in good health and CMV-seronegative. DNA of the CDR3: TGTGCCAGAGGCAGGGAAGGTGGCACTGAAGCTTTCTTT. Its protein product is CARGREGGTEAFF. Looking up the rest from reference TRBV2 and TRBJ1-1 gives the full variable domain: EPEVTQTPSHQVTQMGQEVILRCVPISNHLYFYWYRQILGQKVEFLVSFYNNEISEKSEIFDDQFSVERPDGSNFTLKIRSTKLEDSAMYFCARGREGGTEAFFGQGTRLTVV.